This T cell receptor beta chain was captured in a study of blood T cell repertoires in COVID-19. Living in 24 US areas, the participants were between 18 and 89 years of age. This clone showed up just a few times. Germline V gene sequence: CDR1 SGHTA, CDR2 FQGNSA. Trimming cost V 0 bases and J 3 bases, with 15 bases left between them. The CDR3 is 17 amino acids. Profiled with immunoSEQ multiplex PCR; TCRdb holds only in-frame clones, not every one. The profile shows about 470,000 clones, approximately 90% of them singletons. The specimen sequenced was PBMCs or T cells enriched from blood (not recorded which). The sequence derives from a woman aged 18-29 years who had recovered from COVID-19. The V gene is TRBV7-2, the J gene TRBJ1-5; D unresolved. The CDR3 nucleotides are TGTGCCAGCAGCTTAGCGAATAGAGGCAGTTCCAATCAGCCCCAGCATTTT. Encoded protein: CASSLANRGSSNQPQHF.